Each of the 12 T cell receptor beta chains below was sequenced from the same sample in a study of CD8 T cells in Susac syndrome. Random hexamers primed reverse transcription of roughly 0.5 to 1 ug RNA. Each CDR3 protein is one row after TCRdb ran MiXCR on the immunoSEQ multiplex PCR reads. The sample contains about 84,000 distinct CDR3 sequences, 85% to 95% of which appear only once. Sequencing was done on a sample of CD8+ T cells from PBMCs. The receptors come from a human donor in good health.

The chain links TRBV29-1 to TRBJ2-2; no clear D gene. The CDR3 is 12 amino acids. V lost 6 bases and J lost 6, with 11 bases in between. Germline loops: CDR1 SQVTM, CDR2 ANQGSEA. The CDR3 nucleotides are TGCAGCGTGGTCAGGTCGGCCGGGGAGCTGTTTTTT. Its translation is CSVVRSAGELFF.

This chain links TRBV7-2 with TRBJ2-5; the match to TRBD2 covers 9 bases. The CDR3 has 14 residues. The V gene's germline CDR1 is SGHTA and CDR2 FQGNSA. Germline trimming cut 3 bases from V and 5 bases from J; bases unmatched to any gene: 4. CDR3 sequence: CASSFLAGAETQYF. The CDR3 DNA reads TGTGCCAGCAGCTTTTTAGCGGGGGCGGAGACCCAGTACTTC.

The chain carries TRBV6-2 or TRBV6-3 and TRBJ1-1; no firm D call. V was shortened by 2 bases and J by 1 base, with 8 bases between the two germline ends. The CDR3 covers 14 residues. Germline V gene data show CDR1 as MNHEY and CDR2 as SVGEGT. CDR3 residues: CASSYARQNTEAFF. Here the CDR3 DNA reads TGTGCCAGCAGTTACGCCCGACAGAACACTGAAGCTTTCTTT.

This chain connects TRBV15 to TRBJ2-5; 9 bases map to TRBD2. J gave up 5 bases and V 1 base, and 5 bases lay outside the gene matches. The CDR3 covers 15 residues. Germline V gene data show CDR1 as LNHNV and CDR2 as YYDKDF (reference sequence). CDR3: CATSRGAGGHETQYF. The DNA for the CDR3 is TGTGCCACCAGCAGAGGGGCGGGGGGGCACGAGACCCAGTACTTC. The variable domain in full, with the rest retrieved from reference TRBV15 and TRBJ2-5, is DAMVIQNPRYQVTQFGKPVTLSCSQTLNHNVMYWYQQKSSQAPKLLFHYYDKDFNNEADTPDNFQSRRPNTSFCFLDIRSPGLGDTAMYLCATSRGAGGHETQYFGPGTRLLVL.

V gene TRBV27 combines with J gene TRBJ1-2, with 7 bases aligning to TRBD1. The J segment lost 3 bases and the V segment lost 2 bases, leaving 6 bases of the junction unmatched. Per the germline V gene, CDR1 is MNHEY and CDR2 is SMNVEV (reference sequence). The CDR3 contains 15 residues. The chain's CDR3 is CASSLQTGSYYGYTF. CDR3 in DNA: TGTGCCAGCAGTTTACAGACAGGGTCCTACTATGGCTACACCTTC.

In its sample, this clonotype was seen once. V usage is TRBV12-3 or TRBV12-4 and J usage is TRBJ2-1; D is unresolved. The length of the CDR3 is 14 residues. Trimming removed 7 bases at V and 7 bases at J, with 17 bases between. The CDR3 nucleotides are TGTGCCAGCAACACGAAGGGAATATTGAATGAGCAGTTCTTC. This codes for CASNTKGILNEQFF.

V is TRBV25-1 and J is TRBJ2-5; perhaps TRBD2 as D (6 bases). Germline CDR1 reads MGHDK; CDR2 reads SYGVNS. Trimming shortened V by 0 bases and J by 5 bases, and 13 bases separated the two germline ends. This CDR3 region has 15 residues. The DNA for the CDR3 is TGTGCCAGCAGTGAATACCGGGGGATCGGGGAGACCCAGTACTTC. This codes for CASSEYRGIGETQYF.

The chain carries TRBV5-1 and TRBJ2-5; tentatively, D is TRBD2 (5 bases). Trimming removed 4 bases from V and 5 bases from J, with 21 bases in between. CDR1 and CDR2 from the germline V gene are SGHRS and YFSETQ. The CDR3 runs 16 residues. CDR3 in amino acids: CASSLAGSVILETQYF. DNA for the CDR3: TGCGCCAGCAGCCTCGCGGGCTCCGTCATTCTCGAGACCCAGTACTTC.

The chain couples TRBV27 to TRBJ1-2; possibly TRBD1 for D (6 bases). The germline gives CDR1 MNHEY, CDR2 SMNVEV (reference sequence). The CDR3 extends over 13 amino acids. Trimming stripped 1 base from V and 7 bases from J, with 10 bases between. In nucleotides, the CDR3 is TGTGCCAGCAGTTTATTTACAGGGACTGGCTACACCTTC. It yields the protein CASSLFTGTGYTF.

The rearrangement joins TRBV29-1 to TRBJ2-3; possibly TRBD1 for D (5 bases). V was trimmed by 3 bases and J by 3 bases, leaving 16 bases between them. Germline CDR1 SQVTM, CDR2 ANQGSEA. The CDR3 is 15 residues long. The CDR3 DNA sequence: TGCAGCGTTGACGCTGAGCAGGGCCTGACAGATACGCAGTATTTT. It is translated as CSVDAEQGLTDTQYF.

The chain employs TRBV20-1 and TRBJ2-5; D might be TRBD1 or TRBD2, each matching 5 bases. Deletions cut 3 bases from V and 2 bases from J, with 13 bases between. This CDR3 contains 14 residues. Germline values: CDR1 DFQATT, CDR2 SNEGSKA (reference sequence). CDR3 sequence (DNA): TGCAGTGCTAGTGGGGGTCGCCTACAAGAGACCCAGTACTTC. Translation: CSASGGRLQETQYF.

The chain uses TRBV24-1 and TRBJ2-2; D might be TRBD2 (6 bases). This CDR3 contains 15 residues. Germline V gene data show CDR1 as KGHDR and CDR2 as SFDVKD. Trimming removed 5 bases from V and 2 bases from J, with 11 bases in between. CDR3 DNA: TGTGCCACCAGTGCGGCGGGGATTAACACCGGGGAGCTGTTTTTT. It yields the protein CATSAAGINTGELFF.